These 16 T cell receptor beta chains originate from one sample sequenced in a study of T cell responses to AZD1222 COVID-19 vaccine. Sequenced by immunoSEQ multiplex PCR; TCRdb stores in-frame clones only, minus some. The table lists approximately 110,000 clones, around 90% of them singletons, with roughly 1.2% in the top ten. Sequencing used peripheral blood, obtained on day 0 of AZD1222 vaccination. Every receptor here comes from an adult in good health.

The V call is TRBV14, the J call TRBJ2-3, with 8 bases matching TRBD2. The CDR3 is 15 residues long. Germline V gene lookup returns CDR1 SGHDN and CDR2 FVKESK. The junction had 9 bases not matched to a gene; V was cut back by 4 bases and J by 6 bases. CDR3 nucleotide sequence: TGTGCCAGCAGCCGACCGGGACTAGGTATTGATACGCAGTATTTT. It codes for CASSRPGLGIDTQYF.

The CDR3 DNA reads as TGTGCCAGCAGCTTAGAAAGGGCGGTGGAAAAACTGTTTTTT. Translated: CASSLERAVEKLFF. V usage is TRBV11-2 and J usage is TRBJ1-4; no firm D call. The CDR3 runs 14 residues. CDR1 is SGHAT and CDR2 is FQNNGV in the germline V gene. V was trimmed by 0 bases and J by 8 bases, leaving 10 bases between them.

This chain connects TRBV7-2 to TRBJ2-6; D ambiguous. The CDR3 is 16 residues long. The germline gives CDR1 SGHTA, CDR2 FQGNSA. Trimming cost V 5 bases and J 2 bases, with 13 bases left between them. The DNA for the CDR3 is TGTGCCAGCAGCGTTGGTATGGGCGCTGGGGCCAACGTCCTGACTTTC. Its translation: CASSVGMGAGANVLTF.

The rearrangement links TRBV4-3 to TRBJ1-4; D unclear. The V gene's germline CDR1 is LGHNA and CDR2 YSLEER. The CDR3 sequence is 15 residues long. Trimming took off 1 base at V and 0 bases at J, with 6 bases between the two ends. As DNA, the CDR3 is TGCGCCAGCAGCCAAGCGGCGACAACTAATGAAAAACTGTTTTTT. Translation gives CASSQAATTNEKLFF.

The rearrangement joins TRBV27 to TRBJ2-1, with D maybe TRBD2 (5 bases). From germline, CDR1 is MNHEY and CDR2 SMNVEV (reference sequence). Between the trimmed V and J ends, which lost 2 bases and 10 bases, there was a span of 9 bases. CDR3 length: 12 residues. In DNA form, the CDR3 reads TGTGCCAGCAGTTTAAACGGGAAGGAGCAGTTCTTC. This gives the protein CASSLNGKEQFF.

The V and J genes are TRBV10-1 and TRBJ2-7; D unresolved. CDR1 is WNHNN and CDR2 is SYGVQD in the germline V gene (reference sequence). The CDR3 loop spans 16 amino acids. Trimming stripped 2 bases from V and 2 bases from J, with 16 bases between. CDR3 in amino acids: CASSEGGIGSTYEQYF. Here the CDR3 DNA reads TGCGCCAGCAGTGAGGGTGGGATCGGCAGCACCTACGAGCAGTACTTC.

This chain connects TRBV9 to TRBJ2-5, with D unclear. The CDR3 covers 13 residues. Germline V gene data show CDR1 as SGDLS and CDR2 as YYNGEE. Trimming took off 5 bases at V and 4 bases at J, with 12 bases between the two ends. CDR3 loop: CASSPTPGETQYF. The CDR3, as DNA: TGTGCCAGCAGTCCTACCCCGGGAGAGACCCAGTACTTC.

The chain uses TRBV7-2 and TRBJ1-2; 8 nucleotides align to TRBD1. V was clipped by 5 bases and J by 5 bases; unmatched bases: 7. CDR1 SGHTA and CDR2 FQGNSA come from the germline V gene. The CDR3 spans 14 residues. CDR3 sequence reads: CASSPRQGRYGYTF. CDR3 in DNA: TGTGCCAGCAGCCCTCGACAGGGGAGGTATGGCTACACCTTC.

The chain couples TRBV15 to TRBJ1-2; TRBD1 is a possible D gene (6 bases). The CDR3 totals 15 residues. V gave up 0 bases and J gave up 1 base, with 9 bases separating them. Germline V gives CDR1 LNHNV, CDR2 YYDKDF (reference sequence). CDR3 nucleotides: TGTGCCACCAGCAGAGAACAGGGATATAACTATGGCTACACCTTC. This encodes CATSREQGYNYGYTF.

The genes are TRBV3-1 (or the pseudogene TRBV3-2) and TRBJ1-1, with D maybe TRBD1 (5 bases). The V gene lost 4 bases and the J gene lost 1 base, with 10 bases spanning the gap. Per the germline V gene, CDR1 is LGHDT and CDR2 is YNNKEL (reference sequence). This CDR3 contains 14 residues. CDR3 loop: CASSPGGGNTEAFF. CDR3 nucleotides: TGTGCCAGCAGCCCTGGTGGGGGGAACACTGAAGCTTTCTTT.

This chain joins TRBV4-2 and TRBJ1-2; possible D gene TRBD1, 5 bases. Per the germline V gene, CDR1 is LGHNA and CDR2 is YNFKEQ. This CDR3 is built from 15 residues. The germline V and J ends were trimmed by 2 bases and 5 bases, with 15 bases remaining between them. The CDR3 loop is CASSQRAGESYGYTF. The CDR3 DNA reads as TGTGCCAGCAGCCAAAGGGCGGGGGAGAGTTATGGCTACACCTTC.

The V call is TRBV10-3, the J call TRBJ1-2, with no clear D. In germline, CDR1 is ENHRY, CDR2 SYGVKD. V lost 4 bases and J lost 5, with 11 bases in between. The CDR3 spans 13 residues. For the CDR3, the DNA is TGTGCCATCAGTGCGCGGGTGCAGTATGGCTACACCTTC. Protein sequence: CAISARVQYGYTF.

The chain combines TRBV19 with TRBJ1-1; no clear D. The CDR3 runs to 14 residues. The ends were cut back, 0 bases at V and 6 bases at J, with 11 bases in the middle. From germline, CDR1 is LNHDA and CDR2 SQIVND (reference sequence). CDR3 nucleotide sequence: TGTGCCAGTAGTATAGACATACTAGGCTCTGAAGCTTTCTTT. This sequence encodes CASSIDILGSEAFF. Based on the CDR3 plus reference TRBV19 and TRBJ1-1, the full variable domain is DGGITQSPKYLFRKEGQNVTLSCEQNLNHDAMYWYRQDPGQGLRLIYYSQIVNDFQKGDIAEGYSVSREKKESFPLTVTSAQKNPTAFYLCASSIDILGSEAFFGQGTRLTVV.

This rearrangement joins TRBV29-1 to TRBJ2-1, with 9 nucleotides matching TRBD1. This CDR3 is 13 amino acids long. V was pared by 7 bases and J by 15 bases, with 16 bases of the junction left unmatched. Germline CDR1 and CDR2: SQVTM and ANQGSEA. The CDR3: CSATPSFMDRGFF. The CDR3 DNA follows: TGCAGCGCAACCCCTTCGTTCATGGACAGGGGGTTCTTC.

The V gene is TRBV3-1 (or the pseudogene TRBV3-2), the J gene TRBJ2-3; tentative D call: TRBD1 (5 bases). CDR1 and CDR2 from the germline V gene are LGHDT and YNNKEL (reference sequence). The germline V and J ends were trimmed by 1 base and 0 bases, with 5 bases remaining between them. The CDR3 consists of 14 residues. The chain's CDR3 is CASSQGTSTDTQYF. The CDR3, as DNA: TGTGCCAGCAGCCAAGGGACAAGCACAGATACGCAGTATTTT.

Only one count was recorded for this clone. The chain employs TRBV27 and TRBJ1-1; a possible D gene is TRBD1 (6 bases). Germline V gene sequence: CDR1 MNHEY, CDR2 SMNVEV (reference sequence). This CDR3 spans 13 amino acids. With 6 bases removed from V and 5 bases from J, the gap between germline ends came to 13 bases. CDR3 loop: CASRLTGLTEAFF. CDR3 coding DNA: TGTGCCAGCAGGTTAACAGGGTTGACTGAAGCTTTCTTT.